This TCR beta chain was sequenced for a study of control samples from healthy donors and cancer patients (dated by TCRdb to the early 2020s). CDR1 and CDR2 were assigned from the germline V gene as SGHRS and YFSETQ. Its CDR3 holds 16 amino acids, cysteine through phenylalanine. The kept DNA is CDR3 alone, 48 bases in frame from the first base. V is cut by 0 bases and J by 4 bases, and the space between the germline ends is 13 bases. Remarks on this clone: Its cognate antigen has yet to be identified. No qualities accompany the bases; no much larger clone lies one base away.

Library preparation was by the immunoSEQ multiplex PCR assay. In TCRdb, the immuneACCESS table is reduced to in-frame sequences with V and J assigned. These tables do not hold every clone; where another copy was compared, an unresolved V gene accounts for under half, and the others remain unexplained. This sample lists around 100,000 clones; around nine tenths were detected once. The ten largest clones add up to 13% to 15% of the sample. The TCR was taken from a man under 40 in good health. The sequencing sample was made of blood. This sequence uses TRBV5-1 and TRBJ1-4; the D gene is perhaps TRBD1, from 6 matching bases. The CDR3 protein is CASSLDPIGGNEKLFF. The base sequence is TGCGCCAGCAGCTTGGACCCCATAGGGGGTAATGAAAAACTGTTTTTT.